Listed below are T cell receptor beta chains from one sample, sequenced in a study of vaccination effects on CD4 cells after COVID-19. Clones were read by immunoSEQ multiplex PCR, and TCRdb kept only the in-frame ones, dropping some. The sample lists just under 75,000 clones, less than 75% occurring once. Their recognized antigens are unknown. The material was CD4+ T cells from PBMCs cultured without peptide, obtained after COVID-19 vaccination. These TCRs come from a human donor who received a COVID-19 vaccine. Each CDR3 is given with its conserved first and last residue. D genes are given only for firm matches. Clone size, where shown, is once, few, many, or a class for clones that have expanded.

TRBV7-9	-	TRBJ2-1	-	CASSLAGGPAYEQFF	TGTGCCAGCAGCTTAGCGGGGGGGCCGGCCTATGAGCAGTTCTTC
TRBV5-1	few	TRBJ1-5	-	CASSFSGRDQPQHF	TGCGCCAGCAGCTTTTCGGGACGTGATCAGCCCCAGCATTTT
TRBV29-1	-	TRBJ2-6	-	CSVGGQVSGANVLTF	TGCAGCGTGGGCGGCCAGGTCTCTGGGGCCAACGTCCTGACTTTC
TRBV6-6	-	TRBJ1-2	-	CASSYIAAPNYGYTF	TGTGCCAGCAGTTACATCGCTGCCCCTAACTATGGCTACACCTTC
TRBV4-1	-	TRBJ2-5	-	CASSPGTGQETQYF	TGCGCCAGCAGCCCCGGGACCGGGCAAGAGACCCAGTACTTC
TRBV30	few	TRBJ1-5	-	CAWSSSLNQPQHF	TGTGCCTGGAGTAGCAGCCTAAATCAGCCCCAGCATTTT
TRBV3-1/TRBV3-2	few	TRBJ1-5	-	CASSGTPNQPQHF	TGTGCCAGCAGCGGAACCCCCAATCAGCCCCAGCATTTT
TRBV28	-	TRBJ1-1	-	CATRIGGVSTEAFF	TGTGCCACTCGAATTGGGGGCGTATCCACTGAAGCTTTCTTT
TRBV4-1	-	TRBJ1-3	-	CASKQQGPGNTIYF	TGCGCCAGCAAACAACAAGGCCCTGGAAACACCATATATTTT
TRBV4-2	-	TRBJ2-3	TRBD2	CASSQARASGGGDTQYF	TGTGCCAGCAGCCAAGCTCGGGCTAGCGGGGGAGGAGATACGCAGTATTTT
TRBV27	-	TRBJ1-5	TRBD1	CASRQGGIGQPQHF	TGTGCCAGCAGACAGGGGGGAATCGGTCAGCCCCAGCATTTT
TRBV2	-	TRBJ1-5	-	CASSEGRATPQHF	TGTGCCAGCAGTGAAGGACGGGCGACGCCCCAGCATTTT
TRBV30	-	TRBJ1-4	TRBD1	CACHRGLSEKLFF	TGTGCCTGTCACAGGGGCCTTTCGGAAAAACTGTTTTTT
TRBV7-2	-	TRBJ1-5	-	CASSFRRDSNQPQHF	TGTGCCAGCAGCTTCCGCAGGGATAGCAATCAGCCCCAGCATTTT
TRBV29-1	-	TRBJ1-5	-	CSGQTDSNQPQHF	TGCAGCGGGCAGACAGATAGCAATCAGCCCCAGCATTTT
TRBV6-5	-	TRBJ1-2	-	CASRRGNYGYTF	TGTGCCAGCCGCCGGGGGAACTATGGCTACACCTTC
TRBV5-1	-	TRBJ2-2	-	CASSSLPTANTGELFF	TGCGCCAGCAGCTCACTACCGACAGCGAACACCGGGGAGCTGTTTTTT
TRBV6-6	-	TRBJ2-6	-	CASSYSSGANVLTF	TGTGCCAGCAGTTACAGCTCTGGGGCCAACGTCCTGACTTTC
TRBV7-3	-	TRBJ2-5	TRBD1	CASSFSGQGGETQYF	TGTGCCAGCAGCTTCAGCGGACAGGGCGGGGAGACCCAGTACTTC
TRBV28	-	TRBJ1-2	-	CASGGRGWYGYTF	TGTGCCAGTGGGGGCCGGGGGTGGTATGGCTACACCTTC
TRBV19	-	TRBJ1-1	TRBD1	CASSTRDRGNTEAFF	TGTGCCAGTAGTACGCGGGACAGGGGGAACACTGAAGCTTTCTTT
TRBV2	-	TRBJ1-6	TRBD1	CASRGQGSSPLHF	TGTGCCAGCAGAGGACAGGGGAGTTCACCCCTCCACTTT
TRBV2	few	TRBJ2-1	TRBD1	CASSDRGLPGDEQFF	TGTGCCAGCAGTGACAGGGGGCTCCCTGGCGATGAGCAGTTCTTC
TRBV7-9	-	TRBJ2-5	-	CASGRGEGETQYF	TGTGCCAGCGGTAGGGGCGAGGGAGAGACCCAGTACTTC
TRBV21-1	-	TRBJ1-4	-	CASSKGMTGRGSHATNEKLFF	TGTGCCAGCAGCAAAGGGATGACAGGGAGGGGCTCGCATGCGACTAATGAAAAACTGTTTTTT
TRBV6-5	-	TRBJ1-2	-	CASTSIARGGGYTF	TGTGCCAGCACTTCGATAGCCCGGGGGGGCGGCTACACCTTC
TRBV6-5	-	TRBJ1-1	-	CASSKYTEAFF	TGTGCCAGCAGTAAATACACTGAAGCTTTCTTT
TRBV6-6	-	TRBJ1-5	TRBD1	CASRTPGGHGNQPQHF	TGTGCCAGCAGAACACCAGGGGGGCATGGCAATCAGCCCCAGCATTTT
TRBV7-2	-	TRBJ1-5	-	CASSRGGSNQPQHF	TGTGCCAGCAGCCGGGGGGGAAGCAATCAGCCCCAGCATTTT
TRBV12-3/TRBV12-4	-	TRBJ1-2	TRBD1	CASSDRQGKGYTF	TGTGCCAGCAGTGATCGACAGGGGAAAGGCTACACCTTC
TRBV5-1	-	TRBJ1-1	-	CASSSLPGNTEAFF	TGCGCCAGCAGCTCCCTTCCCGGGAACACTGAAGCTTTCTTT
TRBV2	-	TRBJ1-6	TRBD1	CASRKLRGQINSPLHF	TGTGCCAGCAGGAAGCTAAGGGGACAGATCAATTCACCCCTCCACTTT
TRBV18	-	TRBJ2-1	-	CASSPAGEGEQFF	TGTGCCAGCTCACCAGCAGGGGAGGGTGAGCAGTTCTTC
TRBV3-1/TRBV3-2	-	TRBJ1-2	TRBD1	CASSSKDRGRNGYTF	TGTGCCAGCAGCTCAAAGGACAGGGGACGAAATGGCTACACCTTC
TRBV4-2	few	TRBJ2-5	TRBD2	CASSQDGTSGGVETQYF	TGTGCCAGCAGCCAAGATGGGACTAGCGGGGGCGTAGAGACCCAGTACTTC
TRBV2	-	TRBJ2-4	-	CASGQLTIQYF	TGTGCCAGCGGACAGCTAACCATTCAGTACTTC
TRBV6-5	few	TRBJ1-2	-	CASSYDPGHGYTF	TGTGCCAGCAGTTACGATCCGGGACATGGCTACACCTTC
TRBV18	-	TRBJ1-2	-	CASSLAMGRDGYTF	TGTGCCAGCTCACTAGCTATGGGGAGAGATGGCTACACCTTC
TRBV25-1	-	TRBJ2-2	-	CATSLGLTGELFF	TGTGCCACTTCACTAGGGCTTACCGGGGAGCTGTTTTTT
TRBV3-1/TRBV3-2	-	TRBJ2-5	-	CASSQAKRTSGPQETQYF	TGTGCCAGCAGCCAAGCCAAAAGGACATCGGGACCACAAGAGACCCAGTACTTC
TRBV19	-	TRBJ2-5	-	CASSMRDSEETQYF	TGTGCCAGTAGTATGAGGGATTCAGAAGAGACCCAGTACTTC
TRBV3-1/TRBV3-2	-	TRBJ1-5	-	CASSQSTGSQPQHF	TGTGCCAGCAGCCAATCAACAGGGTCTCAGCCCCAGCATTTT
TRBV7-2	-	TRBJ2-3	TRBD2	CASSLVLAGGRDTQYF	TGTGCCAGCAGCTTAGTTCTAGCGGGGGGGCGGGATACGCAGTATTTT
TRBV3-1/TRBV3-2	few	TRBJ1-2	-	CASSQALWGHYGYTF	TGTGCCAGCAGCCAAGCGTTATGGGGGCACTATGGCTACACCTTC
TRBV5-1	-	TRBJ2-5	-	CASSPNGVGETQYF	TGCGCCAGCAGCCCGAACGGGGTTGGGGAGACCCAGTACTTC
TRBV6-5	-	TRBJ1-3	-	CASSYSRSGNTIYF	TGTGCCAGCAGTTACTCTCGCTCTGGAAACACCATATATTTT
TRBV7-3	once	TRBJ2-3	-	CASSPGAARGATDTQYF	TGTGCCAGCAGCCCGGGAGCGGCCCGAGGGGCCACAGATACGCAGTATTTT
TRBV2	-	TRBJ2-5	-	CASSIRGLLQETQYF	TGTGCCAGCAGCATCCGGGGACTCCTGCAAGAGACCCAGTACTTC
TRBV28	-	TRBJ1-3	TRBD1	CASTRDSSGNTIYF	TGTGCCAGCACCCGGGACAGCTCTGGAAACACCATATATTTT
TRBV6-5	-	TRBJ1-1	-	CASSGPRFTEAFF	TGTGCCAGCAGCGGGCCTCGTTTTACTGAAGCTTTCTTT
TRBV2	-	TRBJ1-1	TRBD1	CASKPTGTGGEAFF	TGTGCCAGCAAGCCAACCGGGACAGGGGGTGAAGCTTTCTTT
TRBV3-1/TRBV3-2	-	TRBJ1-5	-	CASSPGTWGNQPQHF	TGTGCCAGCAGCCCTGGGACTTGGGGCAATCAGCCCCAGCATTTT
TRBV9	-	TRBJ1-1	-	CASSVATGSDPEAFF	TGTGCCAGCAGCGTCGCTACAGGGTCGGACCCTGAAGCTTTCTTT
TRBV2	-	TRBJ2-1	-	CASSGFQRNEQFF	TGTGCCAGCAGTGGGTTTCAGCGGAATGAGCAGTTCTTC
TRBV10-2	-	TRBJ1-2	TRBD1	CASSVVGTGGPAYGYTF	TGCGCCAGCAGTGTCGTAGGGACAGGGGGTCCTGCCTATGGCTACACCTTC
TRBV19	-	TRBJ2-5	-	CASSRWHGPGETQYF	TGTGCCAGTAGTAGATGGCATGGGCCAGGAGAGACCCAGTACTTC
TRBV11-1	-	TRBJ1-1	-	CASSSQFGGEAFF	TGTGCCAGCAGCTCACAGTTCGGGGGTGAAGCTTTCTTT
TRBV4-3	-	TRBJ2-2	TRBD2	CASSPHPGGATGELFF	TGCGCCAGCAGCCCCCATCCGGGGGGGGCTACCGGGGAGCTGTTTTTT
TRBV6-5	once	TRBJ1-1	-	CASSKGRGDEAFF	TGTGCCAGCAGTAAGGGCAGGGGTGATGAAGCTTTCTTT
TRBV28	-	TRBJ1-3	-	CASSRPENTIYF	TGTGCCAGCAGTCGTCCGGAAAACACCATATATTTT